This T cell receptor beta chain was documented in a study of blood T cell repertoires in COVID-19. Study information: T cells, B-cell-depleted T cells, or PBMCs supplied cDNA or gDNA.

Trimming took 6 bases from V and 2 from J; bases not matched to a gene: 11. The germline V gene has CDR1 ENHRY and CDR2 SYGVKD. The CDR3 spans 16 residues. Libraries were prepared by immunoSEQ multiplex PCR; TCRdb keeps only in-frame clonotypes and omits some of them. This table has about 250,000 clones, around 86% appearing once. Seattle patients were enrolled while actively infected and followed longitudinally. This sequence originates from an elderly woman with COVID-19, enrolled during active disease. The chain uses TRBV10-3 and TRBJ2-3, with 7 bases lining up with TRBD1. Sequencing was carried out using peripheral blood. CDR3 DNA: TGTGCCATCAGCGCTACCGGGACAGCCGTCACAGATACGCAGTATTTT. Translation gives CAISATGTAVTDTQYF.